This T cell receptor (beta chain) stems from a study of T cell changes during pregnancy in multiple sclerosis. CDR1 and CDR2 from the germline V gene are SEHNR and FQNEAQ (reference sequence). With V trimmed by 5 bases and J by 4 bases, 7 bases remained unmatched. This CDR3 spans 15 amino acids. Here immunoSEQ multiplex PCR was the method, and the copy in TCRdb shows in-frame clones only, minus some. The table has some 71,000 clones, roughly nine tenths seen once; the top ten hold about 0.27%. This chain uses TRBV7-9 with TRBJ1-2, with 10 bases that match TRBD1. The sequenced sample was CD4+ T cells from peripheral blood mononuclear cells, obtained in the third trimester of pregnancy. This TCR was recovered from a female donor in good health, enrolled as a control in a pregnancy study. CDR3 coding DNA: TGTGCCAGCAGCCCAAGCCGGGACAGGGGCTATGGCTACACCTTC. This codes for CASSPSRDRGYGYTF.